Listed below are T cell receptor beta chains from one sample, sequenced in a study of blood T cell repertoires in COVID-19. The protocol was immunoSEQ multiplex PCR, while the TCRdb copy is restricted to in-frame clones and leaves out a portion. Of about 380,000 clones listed, roughly 85% are singletons. The material sequenced was peripheral blood. These receptors originate from a woman younger than 35 with acute or convalescent COVID-19. CDR3s include the opening cysteine and the closing phenylalanine or tryptophan. Each record gives: V gene, J gene, CDR3 protein.

>TRBV2|TRBJ1-1
CASQYNTEAFF
>TRBV12-5|TRBJ1-1
CASGSPPDRSIVEAFF
>TRBV9|TRBJ1-1
CASSVGDMNTEAFF
>TRBV9|TRBJ1-2
CASSAATGSNYGYTF
>TRBV19|TRBJ2-1
CASSILAGEVSYNEQFF
>TRBV19|TRBJ1-2
CASAQGAGYTF
>TRBV5-1|TRBJ1-1
CASSSQQGAYTEAFF
>TRBV9|TRBJ1-2
CASSPGDRGYGYTF
>TRBV11-1|TRBJ2-1
CASSPTSGNEQFF
>TRBV7-9|TRBJ2-3
CASSKTGTDTQYF
>TRBV6-5|TRBJ1-5
CASSSMGTGIYQPQHF
>TRBV18|TRBJ1-2
CASSPDRGQNGYTF
>TRBV3-1/TRBV3-2|TRBJ1-2
CASSPPIAATYGYTF
>TRBV4-1|TRBJ1-2
CASSQDLTGGGYGYTF
>TRBV19|TRBJ2-7
CASSSVGTPSYEQYF
>TRBV5-1|TRBJ2-1
CASSTNTGNEQFF
>TRBV11-2|TRBJ1-6
CASSRSGSTPLHF
>TRBV12-3/TRBV12-4|TRBJ2-5
CASSSSPPETQYF
>TRBV15|TRBJ2-2
CATSSDKPNTGELFF
>TRBV7-2|TRBJ1-6
CASSLEDARSYNSPLHF
>TRBV6-1|TRBJ1-2
CASSEGAGGFYGYTF
>TRBV30|TRBJ1-1
CAWSGRDRGNTEAFF
>TRBV7-9|TRBJ1-3
CASSPSGYRGNTIYF
>TRBV20-1|TRBJ2-3
CSLLGADTQYF
>TRBV21-1|TRBJ2-1
CASSIPRNEQFF
>TRBV6-1|TRBJ2-3
CASSEAPAGSTGDTQYF
>TRBV21-1|TRBJ1-6
CASSKARTGVRSYNSPLHF
>TRBV7-2|TRBJ2-7
CAIPGGAVYEQYF
>TRBV18|TRBJ1-5
CASSRKRTGHQPQHF
>TRBV7-6|TRBJ2-2
CASRVTSGHTGELFF
>TRBV5-4|TRBJ2-7
CASSPGVAGGQNEQYF
>TRBV4-1|TRBJ1-4
CASSQDGQVGEKLFF
>TRBV24-1|TRBJ1-2
CATSDWDSDNYGYTF
>TRBV3-1/TRBV3-2|TRBJ1-6
CASNRGQAWNSPLHF
>TRBV5-6|TRBJ1-5
CASSFRAGGPNQPQHF
>TRBV27|TRBJ2-7
CASSKGQGFPYEQYF
>TRBV6-5|TRBJ1-5
CASSYSGQGDQPQHF
>TRBV4-2|TRBJ2-7
CASSRRDRESEQYF
>TRBV2|TRBJ2-1
CASEGNEQFF
>TRBV11-2|TRBJ1-2
CASSSPRGPYGYTF
>TRBV6-5|TRBJ1-2
CASSYSRGYYGYTF
>TRBV5-1|TRBJ2-3
CASSYRGGDTQYF
>TRBV10-1|TRBJ2-1
CASSDSRSSVNEQFF
>TRBV9|TRBJ2-5
CASSAAAGGVETQYF
>TRBV9|TRBJ2-7
CASSTSNDGYEQYF
>TRBV2|TRBJ2-7
CASSDTTRGAEQYF
>TRBV29-1|TRBJ1-2
CSADALGGSYSHGYTF
>TRBV28|TRBJ2-2
CASVEMSGRGTGELFF
>TRBV6-1|TRBJ1-2
CASSEAHWSNYGYTF
>TRBV19|TRBJ1-1
CASSDRADTEAFF
>TRBV11-1|TRBJ1-3
CASSRWTGTGNTIYF
>TRBV27|TRBJ2-5
CASSLLSGLAGETQYF
>TRBV29-1|TRBJ1-6
CSVAGDRGSPLHF